This is a list of T cell receptor beta chains from one sample in a study of graft-versus-host responses after intestinal transplantation. Measured with immunoSEQ multiplex PCR; TCRdb has only the in-frame clones, and not every one. Seen here are 85,000 to 100,000 clones, 86% observed once, and the top ten hold more than 1.4%. Sequenced material: PBMCs, taken 255 days after intestinal transplant. Receptors were obtained from a human patient who received an intestinal transplant, so some T cells may come from the graft donor. The CDR3 runs from the conserved cysteine through the conserved F or W.

v_call | cdr3_aa
TRBV9 | CASSPGDNTEAFF
TRBV6-1 | CASSESTGGATQYF
TRBV28 | CATTLGGAYQPQHF
TRBV5-6 | CASSRPGANYGYTF
TRBV10-2 | CASRTKGSSYEQYF
TRBV5-1 | CASSSSGQNTEAFF
TRBV5-4 | CASSLAGNTEAFF
TRBV4-1 | CASSQETEGSPLHF
TRBV6-1 | CASSASYLTTTGELFF
TRBV6-6 | CASSLPGELFF
TRBV5-6 | CASSTAGTGESYEQYF
TRBV5-4 | CASSPDLVAGGPVGEQFF
TRBV6-5 | CASSVAGSAGEQYF
TRBV27 | CASSLGAGTEAFF
TRBV4-2 | CASSLTGSRELFF
TRBV11-2 | CASSLAEALAKNIQYF
TRBV28 | CASSRTGNNSPLHF